This TCR beta chain is from a study of blood T cell repertoires in COVID-19. On the study more broadly: The analysed material was cDNA or gDNA that came from T cells, B-cell-depleted T cells, or PBMCs.

Germline assignment: CDR1 SGHDT and CDR2 YYEEEE. With 4 bases removed from V and 5 bases from J, the gap between germline ends came to 18 bases. This CDR3 spans 15 amino acids. As processed by the authors: Amplifying reference gene primers gave estimates of nucleated cell counts. Method: immunoSEQ multiplex PCR; TCRdb's copy keeps in-frame clones and lacks some. V and J calls and clone size are given by that table; D and trimming were obtained from the DNA. In the table there are 90,000 to 130,000 clones, around 90% of which are singletons. This clone was detected only once. Sequenced: peripheral blood. This sequence joins TRBV5-6 and TRBJ2-5; D may be TRBD2 (6 bases). The TCR sequence derives from a human donor in a cohort sampled during active COVID-19. As DNA, the CDR3 is TGTGCCAGCAGCCCCTCATACGGGGGTAGGGAGACCCAGTACTTC. This gives the protein CASSPSYGGRETQYF.